This entry concerns a single T cell receptor beta chain. The data were taken from a study of T cells in localized non-small cell lung cancer. The germline gives CDR1 PRHDT, CDR2 FYEKMQ (reference sequence). The V end lost 5 bases, the J end lost 1 base, and 8 bases lay between the germline ends. CDR3 length equals 13 residues. The repertoire was sequenced with immunoSEQ multiplex PCR; TCRdb's copy has only in-frame clones and lacks some. Counted here are tens of thousands of clones, around 93% occurring once; the ten biggest clones make up roughly 10%. The specimen was peripheral blood mononuclear cells, collected before any cancer treatment. The rearrangement uses TRBV13 and TRBJ1-1, with D unclear. The clonotype was recovered from a female donor aged 60 or older with stage II lung adenocarcinoma. The CDR3 region is CASSPRWNTEAFF. The CDR3 DNA sequence: TGTGCCAGCAGCCCCAGGTGGAACACTGAAGCTTTCTTT.